This T cell receptor beta chain was profiled in a study of T cells after yellow fever vaccination. Study information: Preparation of the low-cell-number fractions used SMART-Seq v4 Ultra Low Input.

Each CDR3 protein is one row after TCRdb ran MiXCR on the 5' RACE reads. The repertoire holds 450,000 to 650,000 distinct CDR3 sequences, roughly 12% seen once, with more than 12% in the top ten. Germline V gene sequence: CDR1 SQVTM, CDR2 ANQGSEA. This CDR3 comprises 13 residues. Trimming removed 8 bases from V and 3 bases from J; junction bases left unmatched: 5. The origin of this receptor is a man in his thirties or forties who received the YFV17D yellow fever vaccine. The chain has TRBV29-1 and TRBJ2-1, with 9 bases aligning to TRBD1. The sample here was PBMCs, taken on the day of the yellow fever booster vaccination. Here the CDR3 reads CSTRTGDYNEQFF. CDR3 nucleotide sequence: TGCAGCACCCGGACAGGGGACTACAATGAGCAGTTCTTC.